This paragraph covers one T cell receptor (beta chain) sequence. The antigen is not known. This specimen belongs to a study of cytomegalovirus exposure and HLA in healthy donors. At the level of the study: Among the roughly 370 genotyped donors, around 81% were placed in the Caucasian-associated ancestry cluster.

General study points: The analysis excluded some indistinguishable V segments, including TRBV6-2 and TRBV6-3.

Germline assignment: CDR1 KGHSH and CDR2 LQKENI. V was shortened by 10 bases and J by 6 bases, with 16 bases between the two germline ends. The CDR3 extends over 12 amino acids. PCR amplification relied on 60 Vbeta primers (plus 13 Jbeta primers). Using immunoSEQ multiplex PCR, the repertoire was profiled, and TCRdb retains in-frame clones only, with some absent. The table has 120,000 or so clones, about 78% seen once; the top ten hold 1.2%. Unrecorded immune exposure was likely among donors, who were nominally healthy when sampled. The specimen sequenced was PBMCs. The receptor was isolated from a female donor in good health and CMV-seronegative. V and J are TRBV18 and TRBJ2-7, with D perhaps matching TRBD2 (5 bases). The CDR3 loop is CATRKRAGEQYF. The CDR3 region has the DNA TGTGCCACCCGCAAGAGGGCGGGCGAGCAGTACTTC.